This entry lists 6 T cell receptor beta chains sequenced from one sample in a study of blood T cell repertoires in COVID-19. Only in-frame clones appear in the TCRdb table, and some are missing; sequencing was by immunoSEQ multiplex PCR. Here the sample spans under 250,000 clones, 84% being singletons. The source material was peripheral blood. These receptors all stem from a woman in her 40s who had recovered from COVID-19.

This sequence joins TRBV6-1 and TRBJ1-3; D may be TRBD1 (5 bases). Trimming took 3 bases from V and 0 from J, leaving 12 bases between them. Germline V gives CDR1 MNHNS, CDR2 SASEGT. The CDR3 spans 16 residues. The CDR3 bases are TGTGCCAGCAGTGAGTACCAGGGTTCCTCTGGAAACACCATATATTTT. Its protein is CASSEYQGSSGNTIYF.

This sequence joins TRBV5-1 and TRBJ2-1; TRBD2 matches 10 bases. Germline V CDR1 and CDR2: SGHRS, YFSETQ. J lost 9 bases, V lost 2 bases, and 11 bases had no gene match. The CDR3 totals 16 residues. CDR3 amino acids: CASSLSGGAILGEQFF. The CDR3 nucleotides are TGCGCCAGCAGCTTAAGCGGGGGGGCCATTCTTGGTGAGCAGTTCTTC.

V usage is TRBV30 and J usage is TRBJ2-3; 9 nucleotides match TRBD2. Unmatched junction bases numbered 2, after V lost 4 bases and J lost 3 bases. CDR1 GTSNPN and CDR2 SVGIG come from the germline V gene (reference sequence). The CDR3 contains 13 residues. The CDR3 DNA is TGTGCCTGGACTGCGGGGGGGACAGATACGCAGTATTTT. This codes for CAWTAGGTDTQYF.

The chain's CDR3 is CASSVSGGPNQPQHF. The CDR3 DNA is TGTGCCAGCAGCGTTAGCGGGGGACCCAATCAGCCCCAGCATTTT. The J gene is TRBJ1-5, the V gene TRBV9; a possible D gene is TRBD1 (5 bases). V was shortened by 2 bases and J by 3 bases, with 12 bases between the two germline ends. The CDR3 is 15 residues long. Germline lookup yields CDR1 SGDLS and CDR2 YYNGEE.

This clone occurred once. The chain recombines TRBV25-1 with TRBJ1-2; possibly TRBD1 for D (5 bases). Trimming took off 3 bases at V and 7 bases at J, with 9 bases between the two ends. The CDR3 sequence is 12 residues long. The germline V gene encodes CDR1 MGHDK and CDR2 SYGVNS. This chain's CDR3 is CASSDGGSGYTF. The CDR3 DNA reads TGTGCCAGCAGTGATGGGGGGTCTGGCTACACCTTC.

This chain joins TRBV30 and TRBJ1-6, with unresolved D. The germline gives CDR1 GTSNPN, CDR2 SVGIG (reference sequence). Between the trimmed V and J ends, which lost 2 bases and 0 bases, there was a span of 8 bases. The CDR3 extends over 15 amino acids. The DNA of the CDR3 is TGTGCCTGGAGTTCGGGGAGCTCCTATAATTCACCCCTCCACTTT. This gives the protein CAWSSGSSYNSPLHF.